This paragraph covers one T cell receptor beta chain sequence. What it recognizes is unknown. The germline gives CDR1 LGHNA, CDR2 YNFKEQ. The CDR3 length is 14 residues. Trimming took 4 bases from V and 4 from J, leaving 13 bases between them. Culturing for around eleven days preceded CD4+ T cell isolation. Vaccinated participants had no history of SARS-CoV-2 infection and tested negative for nucleocapsid antibodies. This sample is part of a study of vaccination effects on CD4 cells after COVID-19. Study summary: Two-dose vaccination with either BNT162b2 or mRNA-1273 was given to the participants.

Assay: immunoSEQ multiplex PCR; the TCRdb copy retains only in-frame clones and omits some. The data hold fewer than 40,000 clones, with less than 85% observed a single time. The receptor was derived from a human donor who received a COVID-19 vaccine. The chain recombines TRBV4-2 with TRBJ1-2; D gene ambiguous. The source material was CD4+ T cells from PBMCs cultured without peptide, sampled before COVID-19 vaccination. CDR3 sequence reads: CASSLTSGSYGYTF. DNA of the CDR3: TGTGCCAGCAGCCTCACGTCGGGTAGCTATGGCTACACCTTC.